These 23 T cell receptor beta chains were all obtained from the same sample, sequenced in a study of tumor-infiltrating lymphocytes in localized non-small cell lung cancer (TCRdb year 2021). The library was made by the immunoSEQ multiplex PCR assay. In its TCRdb copy, this immuneACCESS table keeps in-frame sequences only and misses some clones. Where compared with another copy, unresolved V genes explain less than half of these, and the others have no known cause. The sample includes around 9,200 clones, with about 81% observed a single time. Jointly, the top ten make up around 9.5% of the sample. The specimen was uninvolved lung tissue not adjacent to the tumor. Receptors were obtained from a human donor with non-small cell lung cancer.

The rearrangement uses TRBV7-7 and TRBJ2-1; 8 bases match TRBD1. CDR1 is SSHAT, CDR2 FNYEAQ, per germline (reference sequence). With 2 bases clipped from V and 4 bases from J, the junction kept 7 bases outside the gene matches. The CDR3 runs 16 residues. The DNA of the CDR3 is TGTGCCAGCAGCTTATTAGCGACAGGGGTATACAATGAGCAGTTCTTC. Its protein is CASSLLATGVYNEQFF.

CDR3 protein: CASSATGFGYTF. For the CDR3, the DNA is TGTGCCAGCAGCGCCACAGGGTTCGGCTACACCTTC. The chain carries TRBV7-6 and TRBJ1-2; TRBD1 might be the D (6 bases). V was shortened by 5 bases and J by 8 bases, with 12 bases between the two germline ends. The germline V gene encodes CDR1 SGHVS and CDR2 FNYEAQ. CDR3 length equals 12 residues.

The CDR3, as DNA: TGTGCCAGCAGGGGATGGGGCAGGGGCATATACGAGCAGTACTTC. Residues: CASRGWGRGIYEQYF. This chain uses TRBV2 with TRBJ2-7; D possibly corresponds to TRBD1 (6 bases). V lost 6 bases to trimming and J lost 4 bases, with 19 bases between them. Germline CDR1 is SNHLY and CDR2 is FYNNEI. The CDR3 covers 15 residues.

The rearrangement uses TRBV7-6 and TRBJ2-1; perhaps TRBD2 as D (6 bases). Trimming took 1 base from V and 5 from J, leaving 12 bases between them. The germline gives CDR1 SGHVS, CDR2 FNYEAQ. There are 15 residues in the CDR3. The CDR3 loop reads CASSLGSGHNNEQFF. The CDR3 DNA is TGTGCCAGCAGCTTAGGTAGCGGACATAACAATGAGCAGTTCTTC.

This sequence joins TRBV5-1 and TRBJ1-2; 12 nucleotides line up with TRBD1. Losses at the gene ends were 5 bases for V and 1 base for J; bases not matched to a gene: 6. Germline V CDR1 and CDR2: SGHRS, YFSETQ. The CDR3 runs to 16 residues. CDR3 bases: TGCGCCAGCAGACCCGGGACAGGGGGCTATAACTATGGCTACACCTTC. It yields the protein CASRPGTGGYNYGYTF.

In nucleotides, the CDR3 is TGCGCCAGCAGCCAAAAGGATACAGGGATCTATGGCTACACCTTC. Translated: CASSQKDTGIYGYTF. This sequence joins TRBV4-1 and TRBJ1-2, with D possibly being TRBD1 (6 bases). V lost 2 bases to trimming and J lost 4 bases, with 14 bases between them. The CDR3 sequence is 15 residues long. The germline CDR1 and CDR2 sequences are MGHRA and YSYEKL.

This clone was recorded a few times. The genes are TRBV18 and TRBJ2-1; TRBD2 agrees at 13 bases. The CDR3 is 16 amino acids. The germline CDR1 and CDR2 sequences are KGHSH and LQKENI. With 5 bases clipped from V and 8 bases from J, the junction kept 9 bases outside the gene matches. The CDR3 loop reads CASSSKTSGRSYEQFF. The CDR3 DNA reads as TGTGCCAGCTCATCAAAGACTAGCGGGAGGTCGTATGAGCAGTTCTTC.

This clone appeared a single time. The V call is TRBV5-6, the J call TRBJ2-4; D remains unclear. From germline, CDR1 is SGHDT and CDR2 YYEEEE. The CDR3 runs to 15 residues. V lost 6 bases to trimming and J lost 0 bases, with 13 bases between them. DNA of the CDR3: TGTGCCAGCACCAGTGGGGTTGGAGCCAAAAACATTCAGTACTTC. Its protein product is CASTSGVGAKNIQYF.

The chain uses TRBV2 and TRBJ1-5; the D gene is possibly TRBD1 (5 bases). The germline V gene has CDR1 SNHLY and CDR2 FYNNEI. V gave up 4 bases and J gave up 7 bases, with 14 bases separating them. This CDR3 comprises 14 residues. The CDR3 reads CASSVRGGGQPQHF. The CDR3 DNA reads as TGTGCCAGCAGTGTTCGGGGCGGCGGGCAGCCCCAGCATTTT. Full variable domain (rest looked up from reference TRBV2 and TRBJ1-5): EPEVTQTPSHQVTQMGQEVILRCVPISNHLYFYWYRQILGQKVEFLVSFYNNEISEKSEIFDDQFSVERPDGSNFTLKIRSTKLEDSAMYFCASSVRGGGQPQHFGDGTRLSIL.

This clone was picked up a small number of times. The rearrangement links TRBV6-1 to TRBJ2-3; TRBD2 aligns across 10 bases. The V gene's germline CDR1 is MNHNS and CDR2 SASEGT. V shed 4 bases, J shed 4 bases, and the junction held 8 bases outside the gene matches. The CDR3 extends over 16 amino acids. The CDR3 nucleotides are TGTGCCAGCAGTGCGAGGACTAGCGGCGAATCAGATACGCAGTATTTT. This translates into CASSARTSGESDTQYF.

This clone showed up just once. V usage is TRBV6-6 and J usage is TRBJ2-3, with D tentatively TRBD1 (5 bases). This CDR3 is built from 12 residues. In germline, CDR1 is MNHNY, CDR2 SVGAGI (reference sequence). The germline V and J ends were trimmed by 8 bases and 7 bases, with 13 bases remaining between them. The CDR3 is CASGLTVNTQYF. The DNA of the CDR3 is TGTGCCAGCGGGTTGACAGTTAATACGCAGTATTTT.

This chain links TRBV5-1 with TRBJ1-3; TRBD1 aligns across 8 bases. This CDR3 is built from 16 residues. CDR1 and CDR2 from the germline V gene are SGHRS and YFSETQ. V lost 1 base and J lost 4; bases outside the gene matches: 7. The CDR3 sequence is CASSLTDRGGGNTIYF. For the CDR3, the DNA is TGCGCCAGCAGCTTGACTGACAGGGGAGGCGGAAACACCATATATTTT.

The rearrangement links TRBV4-2 to TRBJ1-2; maybe TRBD1 (5 bases). Per the germline V gene, CDR1 is LGHNA and CDR2 is YNFKEQ. The germline V and J ends were trimmed by 0 bases and 4 bases, with 12 bases remaining between them. The CDR3 contains 15 residues. The CDR3 spells CASSQDLEGIYGYTF. CDR3 sequence (DNA): TGTGCCAGCAGCCAAGATCTTGAGGGGATCTATGGCTACACCTTC.

J is TRBJ2-3 and V is TRBV15, with no clear D. The CDR3 runs 13 residues. CDR1 LNHNV and CDR2 YYDKDF come from the germline V gene (reference sequence). V lost 0 bases to trimming and J lost 6 bases, with 7 bases between them. Here the CDR3 reads CATSRDVGDTQYF. The CDR3 coding sequence is TGTGCCACCAGCAGAGATGTAGGGGATACGCAGTATTTT.

The chain carries TRBV14 and TRBJ2-3; no reliable D call. The CDR3 totals 13 residues. Deletions cut 5 bases from V and 5 bases from J, with 11 bases between. The germline V gene encodes CDR1 SGHDN and CDR2 FVKESK. Written as DNA, the CDR3 is TGTGCCAGCAGCGAAAATAGGCTAGATACGCAGTATTTT. Translating it yields CASSENRLDTQYF.

This sequence joins TRBV14 and TRBJ1-3; D perhaps matches TRBD1 (5 bases). The CDR3 length is 14 residues. CDR1 SGHDN and CDR2 FVKESK come from the germline V gene. V lost 4 bases and J lost 4, with 11 bases in between. In DNA, the CDR3 is TGTGCCAGCAGCCCGTTGACAGCAGGAAACACCATATATTTT. The encoded protein is CASSPLTAGNTIYF.

CDR3 DNA sequence: TGTGCCAGCAGCTTCAGACCGGGGTCTGATGGCTACACCTTC. It codes for CASSFRPGSDGYTF. The chain has TRBV5-5 and TRBJ1-2, with D hard to call. Germline CDR1 reads SGHKS; CDR2 reads YYEKEE (reference sequence). Trimming pared 2 bases from V and 6 bases from J, leaving 14 bases between. The CDR3 spans 14 residues.

The chain couples TRBV19 to TRBJ2-1; TRBD2 matches 7 bases. The CDR3 is 13 amino acids. Germline-derived CDR1 and CDR2 are LNHDA and SQIVND (reference sequence). V shed 5 bases and J 8 bases; nucleotides not matched to a gene: 6. CDR3 coding DNA: TGTGCCAGTAGTCCTCGGGGAGGGGATGAGCAGTTCTTC. Amino acid sequence: CASSPRGGDEQFF.

The table lists this clone with a count of one. The chain is built from TRBV14 and TRBJ2-1, with 7 nucleotides matching TRBD2. The CDR3 sequence is 16 residues long. The germline V gene encodes CDR1 SGHDN and CDR2 FVKESK. The junction had 12 bases not matched to a gene; V was cut back by 4 bases and J by 6 bases. CDR3 loop: CASSRTWDYLSNEQFF. CDR3 coding DNA: TGTGCCAGCAGCCGGACCTGGGACTACCTCTCCAATGAGCAGTTCTTC.

The chain is built from TRBV20-1 and TRBJ1-1, with D hard to call. Trimming stripped 4 bases from V and 9 bases from J, with 12 bases between. CDR3 length: 11 amino acids. CDR1 is DFQATT and CDR2 is SNEGSKA in the germline V gene (reference sequence). The CDR3 is CSAISTGKAFF. The CDR3 DNA reads as TGCAGTGCTATATCGACGGGGAAAGCTTTCTTT.

This chain joins TRBV28 and TRBJ2-7; D possibly uses TRBD1 or TRBD2 (5 bases each). This CDR3 has 15 amino acids. The V and J ends lost 5 bases and 6 bases respectively, with 20 bases between them. In germline, CDR1 is MDHEN, CDR2 SYDVKM. The CDR3 sequence: CASSPGPPRVSEQYF. The CDR3, as DNA: TGTGCCAGCAGTCCGGGACCGCCGCGCGTCAGCGAGCAGTACTTC. Full variable domain (remainder filled in from reference TRBV28 and TRBJ2-7): DVKVTQSSRYLVKRTGEKVFLECVQDMDHENMFWYRQDPGLGLRLIYFSYDVKMKEKGDIPEGYSVSREKKERFSLILESASTNQTSMYLCASSPGPPRVSEQYFGPGTRLTVT.

This sequence joins TRBV4-3 and TRBJ1-3; no firm D call. CDR3 size: 13 residues. Trimming cost V 4 bases and J 0 bases, with 4 bases left between them. CDR1 and CDR2 (germline): LGHNA, YSLEER. CDR3 amino acids: CASSLASGNTIYF. In nucleotides, the CDR3 is TGCGCCAGCAGCCTCGCCTCTGGAAACACCATATATTTT.

This clone was recorded once. The rearrangement links TRBV7-9 to TRBJ1-5; a weak D match, TRBD1 (5 bases). This CDR3 is built from 14 residues. Trimming took 1 base from V and 6 from J, leaving 10 bases between them. From germline, CDR1 is SEHNR and CDR2 FQNEAQ (reference sequence). The CDR3 bases are TGTGCCAGCAGCTTAGGAGGGGATTTTCAGCCCCAGCATTTT. It translates to CASSLGGDFQPQHF.